A single sample gave rise to the 11 T cell receptor beta chains below, sequenced in a study of cytomegalovirus exposure and HLA in healthy donors. PCR was performed using 60 Vbeta and 13 Jbeta primers. The method was immunoSEQ multiplex PCR; TCRdb's version includes in-frame clones alone and lacks a portion of them. Listed are over 100,000 clones; roughly 6.6% falls within the top ten. Sequencing was performed on PBMCs. The receptors here all came from a middle-aged man in good health and CMV-seropositive.

The chain links TRBV2 to TRBJ2-2; the D gene is possibly TRBD1 (5 bases). The germline V gene encodes CDR1 SNHLY and CDR2 FYNNEI. V was pared by 8 bases and J by 0 bases, with 13 bases between. The CDR3 is made up of 15 amino acids. The CDR3 reads CASAGHRSNTGELFF. CDR3 sequence (DNA): TGTGCCAGCGCAGGGCACCGATCGAACACCGGGGAGCTGTTTTTT.

Turning to this clone: The same CDR3 is also encoded by other DNA sequences in this sample. The chain is built from TRBV5-1 and TRBJ2-4; TRBD2 matches 8 bases. Germline assignment: CDR1 SGHRS and CDR2 YFSETQ. This CDR3 has 16 amino acids. The J segment lost 2 bases and the V segment lost 1 base, leaving 5 bases of the junction unmatched. The CDR3 here is CASSLTSGRTKNIQYF. Written as DNA, the CDR3 is TGCGCCAGCAGCTTGACCAGCGGGAGAACCAAAAACATTCAGTACTTC. Full variable domain (rest looked up from reference TRBV5-1 and TRBJ2-4): KAGVTQTPRYLIKTRGQQVTLSCSPISGHRSVSWYQQTPGQGLQFLFEYFSETQRNKGNFPGRFSGRQFSNSRSEMNVSTLELGDSALYLCASSLTSGRTKNIQYFGAGTRLSVL.

The chain combines TRBV19 with TRBJ2-7; D possibly corresponds to TRBD2 (6 bases). Germline values: CDR1 LNHDA, CDR2 SQIVND (reference sequence). The CDR3 extends over 13 amino acids. Trimming cost V 5 bases and J 5 bases, with 13 bases left between them. The CDR3, as DNA: TGTGCCAGTAGTGGAGGGGTCCCACACGAGCAGTACTTC. The encoded protein is CASSGGVPHEQYF.

The V gene is TRBV15, the J gene TRBJ2-1; possible D gene TRBD2, 6 bases. V was trimmed by 9 bases and J by 5 bases, leaving 17 bases between them. The CDR3 length is 14 residues. Germline-derived CDR1 and CDR2 are LNHNV and YYDKDF (reference sequence). The CDR3 spells CATKTGLTNNEQFF. The CDR3 coding sequence is TGTGCCACTAAGACGGGACTCACCAACAATGAGCAGTTCTTC.

CDR3 sequence (DNA): TGTGCCAGCACCTCACCCGGGGCGGGATCATACTCCTACGAGCAGTACTTC. Its translation is CASTSPGAGSYSYEQYF. The chain has TRBV7-2 and TRBJ2-7; a possible D gene is TRBD2 (6 bases). Germline V gives CDR1 SGHTA, CDR2 FQGNSA. CDR3 length: 17 amino acids. V gave up 7 bases and J gave up 0 bases, with 22 bases separating them.

The rearrangement links TRBV2 to TRBJ2-1, with D possibly TRBD2 on 5 matching bases. CDR3 size: 13 residues. Germline loops: CDR1 SNHLY, CDR2 FYNNEI. With 2 bases removed from V and 5 bases from J, the gap between germline ends came to 7 bases. The CDR3 DNA is TGTGCCAGCAGTGAACCTAGCAACAATGAGCAGTTCTTC. The encoded protein is CASSEPSNNEQFF.

This chain uses TRBV28 with TRBJ2-7; possibly TRBD1 for D (5 bases). Trimming cost V 5 bases and J 6 bases, with 17 bases left between them. CDR1 and CDR2 from the germline V gene are MDHEN and SYDVKM. The CDR3 consists of 14 residues. The CDR3 protein is CASSLGQGNAEQYF. The CDR3 nucleotides read TGTGCCAGCAGTCTAGGGCAGGGTAATGCCGAGCAGTACTTC.

The J gene is TRBJ1-4, the V gene TRBV28, with a tentative D call TRBD1 (5 bases). Germline values: CDR1 MDHEN, CDR2 SYDVKM. This CDR3 spans 14 amino acids. Trimming took off 10 bases at V and 8 bases at J, with 20 bases between the two ends. The CDR3 nucleotides read TGTGCCACCGGTATCAGGGAGGCTAGGGAAAAACTGTTTTTT. Amino acids: CATGIREAREKLFF.

The chain links TRBV30 to TRBJ2-5; 7 bases are a match to TRBD1. The DNA end is a closer match to TRBJ2-7, so the J assignment may be wrong. Germline CDR1 and CDR2: GTSNPN and SVGIG (reference sequence). The CDR3 is 13 residues long. In DNA, the CDR3 is TGTGCCTGGAGGACAGGGTTTCGGTACGAGCAGTACTTC. Amino acids: CAWRTGFRYEQYF.

This chain links TRBV10-3 with TRBJ2-5; TRBD1 matches at 8 bases. Germline-derived CDR1 and CDR2 are ENHRY and SYGVKD. The CDR3 length is 15 residues. V shed 6 bases, J shed 5 bases, and the junction held 11 bases outside the gene matches. CDR3 region: CAISGDRSVRETQYF. DNA for the CDR3: TGTGCCATCAGCGGGGACAGGAGTGTGAGGGAGACCCAGTACTTC.

The chain employs TRBV11-2 and TRBJ2-6; D gene unclear. The germline CDR1 and CDR2 sequences are SGHAT and FQNNGV. V dropped 1 base and J dropped 4 bases, with 11 bases sitting between them. The CDR3 spans 16 residues. In DNA, the CDR3 is TGTGCCAGCAGCTTAGCTCCCGGGTCCGGGGCCAACGTCCTGACTTTC. Protein product: CASSLAPGSGANVLTF.